These 21 T cell receptor beta chains came from one sample sequenced in a study of graft-versus-host responses after intestinal transplantation. The antigens these receptors bind are not known. Generated by immunoSEQ multiplex PCR, the TCRdb table keeps only in-frame clones and is missing some. The sample includes roughly 100,000 clones, roughly 93% seen only once; the top ten take 1% to 1.5%. Material: unstimulated CD8+ T cells sorted from spleen or lymph node cells, obtained before intestinal transplant. The receptor source for this set is a human donor who received an intestinal transplant.

Comments on this clone: At one end the junction does not follow the germline gene, possibly because of a read error. The genes are TRBV19 and TRBJ1-6; D ambiguous. The CDR3 spans 12 residues. In germline, CDR1 is LNHDA, CDR2 SQIVND (reference sequence). The chain's CDR3 is CASRIGNSPLHF. The CDR3 bases are TGTGCCAGTAGAATAGGGAATTCACCCCTCCACTTT.

This chain joins TRBV27 and TRBJ2-2; no clear D. There are 14 residues in the CDR3. The germline V gene has CDR1 MNHEY and CDR2 SMNVEV (reference sequence). Trimming shortened V by 0 bases and J by 4 bases, and 6 bases separated the two germline ends. CDR3 sequence reads: CASSLSGGTGELFF. CDR3 DNA sequence: TGTGCCAGCAGTTTATCGGGTGGCACCGGGGAGCTGTTTTTT.

V and J are TRBV12-5 and TRBJ2-7; 9 nucleotides agree with TRBD1. The junction had 5 bases not matched to a gene; V was cut back by 2 bases and J by 12 bases. Germline V CDR1 and CDR2: LGHNT, FRNRAP. The CDR3 covers 12 residues. This CDR3 is CASGLYGTGPYF. Here the CDR3 DNA reads TGTGCTAGTGGTTTGTATGGGACAGGGCCGTACTTC.

This clone occurred once. This rearrangement joins TRBV19 to TRBJ1-1, with a possible D match to TRBD1 (5 bases). Germline CDR1 reads LNHDA; CDR2 reads SQIVND (reference sequence). This CDR3 is 15 amino acids long. The V gene lost 2 bases and the J gene lost 11 bases, with 21 bases spanning the gap. The CDR3 region is CASSIRGEVGTDAFF. CDR3 bases: TGTGCCAGTAGTATAAGAGGGGAGGTAGGTACCGACGCTTTCTTT.

J is TRBJ2-3 and V is TRBV11-1, with D unresolved. Trimming took off 2 bases at V and 2 bases at J, with 14 bases between the two ends. Looked up from germline, CDR1 is SGHAT and CDR2 is FQDESV (reference sequence). This CDR3 spans 16 amino acids. The DNA of the CDR3 is TGTGCCAGCAGCTTACCCCCAACCTCGACCACAGATACGCAGTATTTT. Its translation: CASSLPPTSTTDTQYF.

This rearrangement joins TRBV7-9 to TRBJ1-1; D is unresolved. V lost 2 bases to trimming and J lost 6 bases, with 10 bases between them. Germline assignment: CDR1 SEHNR and CDR2 FQNEAQ (reference sequence). The CDR3 has 13 amino acids. CDR3 bases: TGTGCCAGCAGCTTAATACGGGGTCCTGAAGCTTTCTTT. It translates to CASSLIRGPEAFF. Using reference TRBV7-9 and TRBJ1-1 for the parts outside the CDR3, the full variable domain is DTGVSQNPRHKITKRGQNVTFRCDPISEHNRLYWYRQTLGQGPEFLTYFQNEAQLEKSRLLSDRFSAERPKGSFSTLEIQRTEQGDSAMYLCASSLIRGPEAFFGQGTRLTVV.

The genes are TRBV29-1 and TRBJ2-1; D ambiguous. V lost 4 bases and J lost 3, with 7 bases in between. In germline, CDR1 is SQVTM, CDR2 ANQGSEA. The CDR3 runs 12 residues. The CDR3 loop reads CSVVIDYNEQFF. CDR3 in DNA: TGCAGCGTTGTAATAGACTACAATGAGCAGTTCTTC.

V usage is TRBV5-1 and J usage is TRBJ1-1, with 7 positions matching TRBD1. The CDR3 extends over 18 amino acids. Trimming took 4 bases from V and 0 from J; bases not matched to a gene: 15. Germline V gene sequence: CDR1 SGHRS, CDR2 YFSETQ. CDR3 DNA sequence: TGCGCCAGCAGCCCGGAGAGGACAGGACTTCGATTGAACACTGAAGCTTTCTTT. It translates to CASSPERTGLRLNTEAFF.

The J gene is TRBJ1-1, the V gene TRBV2, with D perhaps TRBD1 (5 bases). The CDR3 length is 13 residues. CDR1 SNHLY and CDR2 FYNNEI come from the germline V gene. Trimming left V 2 bases short and J 6 bases short, with 10 bases between. CDR3 region: CASSERAGAEAFF. The DNA of the CDR3 is TGTGCCAGCAGTGAAAGGGCGGGGGCTGAAGCTTTCTTT.

This chain uses TRBV11-1 with TRBJ1-2, with TRBD1 as a possible D gene (6 bases). Looked up from germline, CDR1 is SGHAT and CDR2 is FQDESV (reference sequence). This CDR3 contains 12 residues. V was shortened by 3 bases and J by 6 bases, with 8 bases between the two germline ends. The CDR3 sequence: CASSLTGNGYTF. In nucleotides, the CDR3 is TGTGCCAGCAGCTTGACAGGAAATGGCTACACCTTC.

The chain links TRBV6-1 to TRBJ1-3, with D possibly being TRBD1 (5 bases). Deletions cut 3 bases from V and 0 bases from J, with 24 bases between. The CDR3 loop spans 20 amino acids. The germline CDR1 and CDR2 sequences are MNHNS and SASEGT. The CDR3 nucleotides read TGTGCCAGCAGTGACGGGGGTGGCCGGGTACCTAGCTTCTCTGGAAACACCATATATTTT. The encoded protein is CASSDGGGRVPSFSGNTIYF.

The chain links TRBV7-9 to TRBJ2-7, with D possibly TRBD2 on 6 matching bases. V was clipped by 1 base and J by 5 bases, with 15 bases between them. Germline CDR1 is SEHNR and CDR2 is FQNEAQ (reference sequence). CDR3 length: 15 amino acids. This CDR3 reads CASSLVSGVNDEQYF. The CDR3 bases are TGTGCCAGCAGCTTAGTGTCGGGGGTTAACGACGAGCAGTACTTC.

This chain connects TRBV4-1 to TRBJ1-6; unclear D gene. V was shortened by 1 base and J by 10 bases, with 11 bases between the two germline ends. The length of the CDR3 is 14 residues. Germline values: CDR1 MGHRA, CDR2 YSYEKL. CDR3 amino acids: CASSQVQSESPLHF. The CDR3, as DNA: TGCGCCAGCAGCCAAGTCCAGTCCGAATCACCCCTCCACTTT.

In regard to this clone: Relative to the germline gene, one junction end is altered; a read error may explain this. This chain connects TRBV2 to TRBJ2-3; D perhaps matches TRBD1 (6 bases). Germline assignment: CDR1 SNHLY and CDR2 FYNNEI. The CDR3 runs 16 residues. In DNA form, the CDR3 reads TGTGCCAGCAGCGAAGGCGGACAGCCTGGCACAGATACGCAGTATTTT. Amino acids: CASSEGGQPGTDTQYF.

The chain combines TRBV5-5 with TRBJ2-1; TRBD2 aligns across 7 bases. J lost 6 bases, V lost 3 bases, and 15 bases had no gene match. The CDR3 has 17 amino acids. CDR1 is SGHKS and CDR2 is YYEKEE in the germline V gene (reference sequence). The CDR3 here is CASSYFSGSGPGNEQFF. In DNA form, the CDR3 reads TGTGCCAGCAGCTATTTTAGCGGGTCTGGTCCGGGCAATGAGCAGTTCTTC. Variable domain in full (rest from reference TRBV5-5 and TRBJ2-1): DAGVTQSPTHLIKTRGQQVTLRCSPISGHKSVSWYQQVLGQGPQFIFQYYEKEERGRGNFPDRFSARQFPNYSSELNVNALLLGDSALYLCASSYFSGSGPGNEQFFGPGTRLTVL.

The CDR3 protein is CASSESGQLWEQYF. As DNA, the CDR3 is TGTGCCAGCAGTGAATCTGGCCAGCTTTGGGAGCAGTACTTC. The chain couples TRBV6-1 to TRBJ2-7, with D uncertain. The ends were cut back, 2 bases at V and 7 bases at J, with 15 bases in the middle. CDR3 size: 14 residues. Germline CDR1 MNHNS, CDR2 SASEGT.

This chain uses TRBV6-6 with TRBJ1-6; 8 bases are a match to TRBD1. The trim removed 10 bases at V and 10 bases at J, leaving 6 bases unmatched. The CDR3 totals 12 residues. CDR1 and CDR2 (germline): MNHNY, SVGAGI (reference sequence). CDR3 nucleotides: TGTGCCACTACAGGGGGGCGCTCACCCCTCCACTTT. Its protein product is CATTGGRSPLHF.

The CDR3 is CASSLTDEETQYF. Written as DNA, the CDR3 is TGCGCCAGCAGCTTGACGGACGAAGAGACCCAGTACTTC. The rearrangement joins TRBV5-1 to TRBJ2-5, with D uncertain. V lost 1 base to trimming and J lost 3 bases, with 7 bases between them. CDR3 length: 13 residues. Germline V gene sequence: CDR1 SGHRS, CDR2 YFSETQ. Variable domain in full (rest from reference TRBV5-1 and TRBJ2-5): KAGVTQTPRYLIKTRGQQVTLSCSPISGHRSVSWYQQTPGQGLQFLFEYFSETQRNKGNFPGRFSGRQFSNSRSEMNVSTLELGDSALYLCASSLTDEETQYFGPGTRLLVL.

The rearrangement uses TRBV14 and TRBJ1-1; D unresolved. This CDR3 has 15 amino acids. The V end was cut by 4 bases, the J end by 1 base, with 13 bases between. The germline gives CDR1 SGHDN, CDR2 FVKESK. CDR3: CASSPSLTRNTEAFF. CDR3 in DNA: TGTGCCAGCAGCCCATCACTTACGAGGAACACTGAAGCTTTCTTT.

The V and J genes are TRBV18 and TRBJ2-5; 10 bases are shared with TRBD1. There are 14 residues in the CDR3. Trimming cost V 4 bases and J 3 bases; bases outside gene matches: 2. In germline, CDR1 is KGHSH, CDR2 LQKENI. The CDR3 sequence: CASSLTGGEETQYF. The CDR3 bases are TGTGCCAGCTCACTGACAGGGGGCGAAGAGACCCAGTACTTC.

V usage is TRBV19 and J usage is TRBJ2-2, with D tentatively TRBD1 (6 bases). CDR1 LNHDA and CDR2 SQIVND come from the germline V gene (reference sequence). The CDR3 spans 15 residues. Between the trimmed V and J ends, which lost 5 bases and 4 bases, there was a span of 14 bases. CDR3 residues: CASSLEDRSTGELFF. The CDR3, as DNA: TGTGCCAGTAGTCTCGAGGACAGATCCACCGGGGAGCTGTTTTTT.